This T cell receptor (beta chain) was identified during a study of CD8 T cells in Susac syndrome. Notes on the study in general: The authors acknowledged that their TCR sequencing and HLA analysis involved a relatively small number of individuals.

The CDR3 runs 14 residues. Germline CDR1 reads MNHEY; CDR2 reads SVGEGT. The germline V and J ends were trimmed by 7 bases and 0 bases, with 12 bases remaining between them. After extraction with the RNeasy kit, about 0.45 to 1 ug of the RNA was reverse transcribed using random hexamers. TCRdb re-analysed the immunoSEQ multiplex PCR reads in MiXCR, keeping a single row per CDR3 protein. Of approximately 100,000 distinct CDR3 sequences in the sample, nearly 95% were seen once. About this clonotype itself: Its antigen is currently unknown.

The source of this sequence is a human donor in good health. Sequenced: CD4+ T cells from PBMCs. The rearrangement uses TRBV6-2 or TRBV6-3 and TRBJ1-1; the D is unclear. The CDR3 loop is CASNGYSLNTEAFF. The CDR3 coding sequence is TGTGCCAGCAACGGTTACTCCTTGAACACTGAAGCTTTCTTT.